This T cell receptor beta chain was observed in a study of blood T cell repertoires in COVID-19. Study-wide context: Some COVID-19 samples were acute and others convalescent; all came from the United States, Italy and Spain. Sources were T cells, B-cell-depleted T cells, or PBMCs; the material itself was cDNA or gDNA.

Original methodology: Reference gene primer amplification yielded estimated nucleated cell counts. The data were produced by immunoSEQ multiplex PCR, yet TCRdb's version contains in-frame clones alone and is incomplete. V and J calls and clone size are copied from that table; D and trimming were computed from the DNA. Seen here are 95,000 to 150,000 clones, over 75% observed once, and the top ten hold 3.5% to 5.5%. The ends were cut back, 2 bases at V and 8 bases at J, with 9 bases in the middle. Germline-derived CDR1 and CDR2 are ENHRY and SYGVKD. The CDR3 covers 12 residues. The sequenced material came from peripheral blood. This TCR derives from a woman aged 70 to 79 with acute or convalescent COVID-19. The chain uses TRBV10-3 and TRBJ1-2; D gene uncertain. The chain's CDR3 is CAISEGLTGYTF. For the CDR3, the DNA is TGTGCCATCAGTGAGGGGCTAACGGGCTACACCTTC.